This section outlines one TCR beta chain sequence together with its context. The antigen is undetermined. This sample is drawn from a study of Ad26.COV2.S vaccination and SARS-CoV-2 variants. General study findings and limits: Spike-specific TCR breadth in vaccine recipients exceeded that seen in placebo recipients.

Treatment noted: around 19 received Ad26.COV2.S at low or high dose, single or two shots; 5 received placebo; per-sample allocation not given. After the first vaccine or placebo injection, samples were drawn on day 63. Donor was an adult aged 18-55 years in Boston. Libraries were prepared by immunoSEQ multiplex PCR; TCRdb keeps only in-frame clonotypes and omits some of them. The sample records about 260,000 clones, roughly 87% being singletons. From germline, CDR1 is KGHDR and CDR2 SFDVKD. The V end lost 4 bases, the J end lost 7 bases, and 16 bases lay between the germline ends. The CDR3 consists of 15 residues.

This sample comprised peripheral blood, obtained in a trial of Ad26.COV2.S vaccine versus placebo. The rearrangement links TRBV24-1 to TRBJ2-1, with D tentatively TRBD2 (6 bases). The origin of this receptor is a person aged 18-60 years who received the Ad26.COV2.S COVID-19 vaccine or a placebo. The CDR3 spells CATSEWGREINEQFF. The CDR3 DNA reads as TGTGCCACCAGTGAATGGGGACGGGAGATAAATGAGCAGTTCTTC.